The 30 T cell receptor beta chains below were found in one sample sequenced in a study of metastatic and nonmetastatic thyroid tumors. TCRdb called clones again from the PCR reads with MiXCR. The table lists over 30,000 clones, approximately 7.4% of them singletons. Patients had received no treatment of any kind before thyroid surgery. The material sequenced was blood. Receptor source: a female donor with papillary thyroid cancer or a benign thyroid nodule (not recorded which). Some clones in this sample may be carry-over from other donors' samples.

This clone was counted at least ten times. V and J are TRBV29-1 and TRBJ2-5, with D possibly TRBD1 on 5 matching bases. V was shortened by 4 bases and J by 5 bases, with 17 bases between the two germline ends. The germline gives CDR1 SQVTM, CDR2 ANQGSEA. CDR3 length equals 14 residues. The CDR3 loop is CSVAHSDIKETQYF. CDR3 DNA: TGCAGCGTTGCCCACTCGGACATTAAGGAGACCCAGTACTTC.

At least ten counts were recorded for this clone. The J gene is TRBJ2-1, the V gene TRBV5-6; 14 bases align to TRBD2. Germline CDR1 is SGHDT and CDR2 is YYEEEE. With 4 bases clipped from V and 5 bases from J, the junction kept 5 bases outside the gene matches. This CDR3 region has 16 residues. CDR3 sequence: CASSPGTSGSHNEQFF. CDR3 nucleotide sequence: TGTGCCAGCAGCCCCGGGACTAGCGGGAGCCACAATGAGCAGTTCTTC.

This clone was picked up many times. This rearrangement joins TRBV30 to TRBJ2-3; TRBD1 is a possible D gene (5 bases). The germline V and J ends were trimmed by 7 bases and 5 bases, with 16 bases remaining between them. The CDR3 has 13 amino acids. The germline V gene has CDR1 GTSNPN and CDR2 SVGIG (reference sequence). CDR3 protein: CAFTQNRRDTQYF. The CDR3 region has the DNA TGTGCCTTTACCCAAAACAGGAGAGATACGCAGTATTTT.

This clone was detected ten times or more. The rearrangement uses TRBV27 and TRBJ2-3; D is uncertain. Between the trimmed V and J ends, which lost 2 bases and 0 bases, there was a span of 15 bases. This CDR3 is 17 amino acids long. Germline V lookup: CDR1 MNHEY, CDR2 SMNVEV (reference sequence). CDR3 nucleotides: TGTGCCAGCAGTTTACGAACTCTAACCACTAGCACAGATACGCAGTATTTT. It encodes CASSLRTLTTSTDTQYF.

The chain has TRBV11-3 and TRBJ2-7, with a possible D match to TRBD1 (6 bases). CDR1 is SGHNT and CDR2 is YENEEA in the germline V gene. This CDR3 spans 14 amino acids. The ends were cut back, 4 bases at V and 2 bases at J, with 12 bases in the middle. The CDR3 spells CASSSTDRPYEQYF. CDR3 DNA sequence: TGTGCCAGCAGCTCCACTGACAGGCCCTACGAGCAGTACTTC.

This clone was seen at least ten times. The chain has TRBV24-1 and TRBJ2-3; D is perhaps TRBD1 or TRBD2 (6 bases each). This CDR3 region has 17 residues. Germline V gene sequence: CDR1 KGHDR, CDR2 SFDVKD. V lost 5 bases, J lost 0 bases, and 17 bases lay in between. The DNA of the CDR3 is TGTGCCACCAGTGCCCTGGGGGCGGGACGAAGCACAGATACGCAGTATTTT. Protein: CATSALGAGRSTDTQYF.

In this sample, this clone turned up many times. The chain uses TRBV6-1 and TRBJ1-6, with D possibly matching TRBD1 (5 bases). The germline V gene encodes CDR1 MNHNS and CDR2 SASEGT. The CDR3 extends over 14 amino acids. Trimming stripped 5 bases from V and 7 bases from J, with 12 bases between. The CDR3 DNA sequence: TGTGCCAGCAGTCTAGGGGACGGGAATTCACCCCTCCACTTT. Protein product: CASSLGDGNSPLHF.

This clone was seen at least ten times. The chain links TRBV6-1 to TRBJ1-6, with 7 bases matching TRBD1. CDR3 length: 14 amino acids. After removal of 6 bases from V and 10 bases from J, the junction contained 9 bases not matched to a gene. Per the germline V gene, CDR1 is MNHNS and CDR2 is SASEGT. CDR3 sequence reads: CASRAGTESSPLHF. The CDR3 region has the DNA TGTGCCAGCAGAGCCGGGACAGAAAGCTCACCCCTCCACTTT.

The sample holds many counts of this clone. The chain combines TRBV12-3 or TRBV12-4 with TRBJ1-1, with 10 bases lining up with TRBD1. The length of the CDR3 is 15 residues. After removal of 4 bases from V and 4 bases from J, the junction contained 6 bases not matched to a gene. The CDR3 DNA follows: TGTGCCAGCAGTTCGGACAGGGGGTATACCACTGAAGCTTTCTTT. Amino acids: CASSSDRGYTTEAFF.

The chain links TRBV11-1 to TRBJ2-7; weak D call: TRBD1 (6 bases). The V and J ends lost 4 bases and 2 bases respectively, with 21 bases between them. The CDR3 is made up of 17 amino acids. CDR1 is SGHAT and CDR2 is FQDESV in the germline V gene (reference sequence). The CDR3 here is CASSSLVVGTWAYEQYF. The DNA of the CDR3 is TGTGCCAGCAGCTCGTTAGTTGTCGGGACATGGGCCTACGAGCAGTACTTC.

This clone has at least ten counts. CDR3 coding DNA: TGTGCCAGCAGCTGGGGGCTGAGTGGGACTGGAAACACCATATATTTT. Translation gives CASSWGLSGTGNTIYF. The chain has TRBV5-4 and TRBJ1-3, with D possibly matching TRBD1 (6 bases). The V end lost 3 bases, the J end lost 2 bases, and 15 bases lay between the germline ends. Germline loops: CDR1 SGHNT, CDR2 YYREEE (reference sequence). This CDR3 spans 16 amino acids.

This clone was recorded at least ten times. The chain uses TRBV28 and TRBJ2-3; D possibly corresponds to TRBD2 (6 bases). This CDR3 has 15 amino acids. Germline V gene sequence: CDR1 MDHEN, CDR2 SYDVKM. V gave up 5 bases and J gave up 1 base, with 13 bases separating them. DNA for the CDR3: TGTGCCAGCAGTGTCGGGGGATTCGGCACAGATACGCAGTATTTT. It encodes CASSVGGFGTDTQYF. The whole variable domain, remainder taken from reference TRBV28 and TRBJ2-3, is DVKVTQSSRYLVKRTGEKVFLECVQDMDHENMFWYRQDPGLGLRLIYFSYDVKMKEKGDIPEGYSVSREKKERFSLILESASTNQTSMYLCASSVGGFGTDTQYFGPGTRLTVL.

This clone has a count of ten or more. This chain connects TRBV12-3 or TRBV12-4 to TRBJ2-2; TRBD2 agrees at 8 bases. The length of the CDR3 is 17 residues. The ends lost 4 bases at V and 1 base at J; junction bases unmatched: 8. CDR3 bases: TGTGCCAGCAGTTCTCCTCAACTAGCGGTGAACACCGGGGAGCTGTTTTTT. Its translation is CASSSPQLAVNTGELFF.

This clone was picked up many times. CDR3 DNA sequence: TGTGCCAGCAGCCCTCCTTTAAAGCTCGCGGGGTTAACCTACAATGAGCAGTTCTTC. Amino acids: CASSPPLKLAGLTYNEQFF. This chain links TRBV4-2 with TRBJ2-1; perhaps TRBD2 as D (6 bases). Trimming took 4 bases from V and 2 from J, leaving 24 bases between them. The CDR3 runs 19 residues. Germline V gives CDR1 LGHNA, CDR2 YNFKEQ.

This clone was detected many times. V and J are TRBV11-2 and TRBJ2-7; perhaps D is TRBD1 or TRBD2 (5 bases each). The V end was cut by 5 bases, the J end by 3 bases, with 20 bases between. Germline V gives CDR1 SGHAT, CDR2 FQNNGV. This CDR3 contains 16 residues. CDR3 coding DNA: TGTGCCAGCAGCGGCTTCGGGGCCGCCTTTAGCTACGAGCAGTACTTC. Translated: CASSGFGAAFSYEQYF.

This clone was detected many times. The chain uses TRBV27 and TRBJ2-1; D might be TRBD1 (5 bases). CDR3 length: 13 residues. Trimming shortened V by 6 bases and J by 6 bases, and 12 bases separated the two germline ends. Germline CDR1 is MNHEY and CDR2 is SMNVEV (reference sequence). The DNA for the CDR3 is TGTGCCAGCAGCTGGACATTCGGCAATGAGCAGTTCTTC. It encodes CASSWTFGNEQFF.

This clone has at least ten counts. V is TRBV9 and J is TRBJ2-7, with D tentatively TRBD2 (7 bases). V lost 0 bases and J lost 5, with 18 bases in between. The CDR3 loop spans 16 amino acids. Germline CDR1 SGDLS, CDR2 YYNGEE. CDR3 DNA sequence: TGTGCCAGCAGCGTAGATAGCCTGGGGGGGCGCCACGAGCAGTACTTC. It encodes CASSVDSLGGRHEQYF.

There are many counts of this clone. The chain carries TRBV27 and TRBJ1-2; 7 positions agree with TRBD1. Losses at the gene ends were 5 bases for V and 4 bases for J; bases not matched to a gene: 4. CDR1 is MNHEY and CDR2 is SMNVEV in the germline V gene (reference sequence). The CDR3 consists of 13 residues. The CDR3 region is CASSDRVLYGYTF. DNA for the CDR3: TGTGCCAGCAGTGACAGGGTCCTCTATGGCTACACCTTC.

The table lists this clone with many counts. This chain links TRBV30 with TRBJ2-3; 11 nucleotides agree with TRBD2. Unmatched junction bases numbered 10, after V lost 5 bases and J lost 6 bases. The CDR3 runs 15 residues. The germline V gene has CDR1 GTSNPN and CDR2 SVGIG (reference sequence). The CDR3 sequence: CAWVTSGMAWDTQYF. In DNA form, the CDR3 reads TGTGCCTGGGTGACTAGCGGGATGGCTTGGGATACGCAGTATTTT.

There are many counts of this clone. The chain combines TRBV9 with TRBJ2-2; TRBD2 matches at 13 bases. The CDR3 loop spans 16 amino acids. J lost 6 bases, V lost 4 bases, and 6 bases had no gene match. The germline gives CDR1 SGDLS, CDR2 YYNGEE. The DNA for the CDR3 is TGTGCCAGCAGCCTAGGACTAGCGGGGGTCTCCGGGGAGCTGTTTTTT. Amino acid sequence: CASSLGLAGVSGELFF. Full variable domain (missing parts from reference TRBV9 and TRBJ2-2): DSGVTQTPKHLITATGQRVTLRCSPRSGDLSVYWYQQSLDQGLQFLIQYYNGEERAKGNILERFSAQQFPDLHSELNLSSLELGDSALYFCASSLGLAGVSGELFFGEGSRLTVL.

This clone occurred many times. This rearrangement joins TRBV4-1 to TRBJ2-3; TRBD1 matches 7 bases. Losses at the gene ends were 3 bases for V and 0 bases for J; bases not matched to a gene: 12. Germline assignment: CDR1 MGHRA and CDR2 YSYEKL. This CDR3 has 18 amino acids. CDR3 sequence (DNA): TGCGCCAGCAGCCACGCTGACGAGGGACAGTCTAGCACAGATACGCAGTATTTT. Residues: CASSHADEGQSSTDTQYF.

This clone was seen at least ten times. The chain links TRBV27 to TRBJ2-1; D is unclear. CDR1 MNHEY and CDR2 SMNVEV come from the germline V gene (reference sequence). Deletions cut 2 bases from V and 9 bases from J, with 14 bases between. The CDR3 sequence is 14 residues long. The chain's CDR3 is CASSLRAGLGEQFF. The DNA of the CDR3 is TGTGCCAGCAGTTTACGGGCAGGCCTTGGTGAGCAGTTCTTC.

This clone is medium-sized. The chain uses TRBV5-1 and TRBJ2-3; a possible D gene is TRBD1 (5 bases). Germline lookup yields CDR1 SGHRS and CDR2 YFSETQ. The length of the CDR3 is 16 residues. The germline V and J ends were trimmed by 0 bases and 1 base, with 12 bases remaining between them. CDR3 in DNA: TGCGCCAGCAGCTTGGAACAGGTGGCGCGCACAGATACGCAGTATTTT. Protein: CASSLEQVARTDTQYF.

In its sample, this clone was seen many times. This sequence joins TRBV19 and TRBJ1-5; D is perhaps TRBD1 (5 bases). This CDR3 spans 15 amino acids. Trimming stripped 10 bases from V and 3 bases from J, with 19 bases between. Germline CDR1 reads LNHDA; CDR2 reads SQIVND (reference sequence). The CDR3 loop reads CATQRGQPNNQPQHF. The CDR3 coding sequence is TGTGCCACCCAGCGGGGCCAACCCAACAATCAGCCCCAGCATTTT.

As for this clone: A much larger clone differs from this one at a single base, so this may be a read error. The rearrangement uses TRBV19 and TRBJ2-2; D is perhaps TRBD2 (6 bases). Germline-derived CDR1 and CDR2 are LNHDA and SQIVND (reference sequence). CDR3 length: 18 residues. CDR3 in DNA: TGTACCAGTAGTATAGGGTCCTTCGCGGGGCTGAACACCGGGGAGCTGTTTTTT. It specifies CTSSIGSFAGLNTGELFF. Using reference TRBV19 and TRBJ2-2 for the parts outside the CDR3, the full variable domain is DGGITQSPKYLFRKEGQNVTLSCEQNLNHDAMYWYRQDPGQGLRLIYYSQIVNDFQKGDIAEGYSVSREKKESFPLTVTSAQKNPTAFYLCTSSIGSFAGLNTGELFFGEGSRLTVL.

This clone was seen ten or more times. V and J are TRBV5-1 and TRBJ1-2; 12 nucleotides agree with TRBD1. The V segment lost 4 bases and the J segment 3 bases; nucleotides outside the gene matches: 13. The CDR3 runs to 18 residues. The V gene's germline CDR1 is SGHRS and CDR2 YFSETQ. The CDR3 DNA is TGCGCCAGCAGCCTACAGCCCCGGGACAGGGGGCGCGACTATGGCTACACCTTC. Amino acids: CASSLQPRDRGRDYGYTF.

This clone was detected ten times or more. The chain employs TRBV19 and TRBJ1-5; the match to TRBD1 covers 8 bases. CDR1 and CDR2 (germline): LNHDA, SQIVND (reference sequence). This CDR3 is built from 13 residues. V shed 5 bases, J shed 6 bases, and the junction held 3 bases outside the gene matches. Here the CDR3 DNA reads TGTGCCAGTAGTGACAGGGGAATTCAGCCCCAGCATTTT. Protein: CASSDRGIQPQHF. The full variable domain, completed using reference TRBV19 and TRBJ1-5, is DGGITQSPKYLFRKEGQNVTLSCEQNLNHDAMYWYRQDPGQGLRLIYYSQIVNDFQKGDIAEGYSVSREKKESFPLTVTSAQKNPTAFYLCASSDRGIQPQHFGDGTRLSIL.

This clone turned up a few times. A read error may explain this, as a much larger clone is one base away. The sample carries other DNA sequences with the same CDR3. The J gene is TRBJ2-7, the V gene TRBV19, with TRBD1 identical over 9 bases. CDR1 LNHDA and CDR2 SQIVND come from the germline V gene (reference sequence). The CDR3 is 15 residues long. Losses at the gene ends were 7 bases for V and 2 bases for J; bases not matched to a gene: 9. The CDR3 DNA reads as TGTGCCAGTACCCCGAGTGGGACAGGGACCTACGAGCAGTACTTC. Protein sequence: CASTPSGTGTYEQYF.

This clone has ten or more counts. The chain links TRBV12-3 or TRBV12-4 to TRBJ2-5; the D gene is possibly TRBD1 (6 bases). Trimming shortened V by 2 bases and J by 5 bases, and 12 bases separated the two germline ends. The CDR3 covers 14 residues. In nucleotides, the CDR3 is TGTGCCAGCAGTTTATTATGGACAGCGGAGACCCAGTACTTC. Translated, it gives CASSLLWTAETQYF.

This clone was picked up many times. Here the CDR3 reads CASSTQGQGYEQYF. In nucleotides, the CDR3 is TGCGCCAGCAGCACGCAGGGACAGGGATACGAGCAGTACTTC. This chain connects TRBV5-1 to TRBJ2-7, with 9 bases aligning to TRBD1. Per the germline V gene, CDR1 is SGHRS and CDR2 is YFSETQ. The CDR3 has 14 amino acids. After removal of 4 bases from V and 4 bases from J, the junction contained 6 bases not matched to a gene.